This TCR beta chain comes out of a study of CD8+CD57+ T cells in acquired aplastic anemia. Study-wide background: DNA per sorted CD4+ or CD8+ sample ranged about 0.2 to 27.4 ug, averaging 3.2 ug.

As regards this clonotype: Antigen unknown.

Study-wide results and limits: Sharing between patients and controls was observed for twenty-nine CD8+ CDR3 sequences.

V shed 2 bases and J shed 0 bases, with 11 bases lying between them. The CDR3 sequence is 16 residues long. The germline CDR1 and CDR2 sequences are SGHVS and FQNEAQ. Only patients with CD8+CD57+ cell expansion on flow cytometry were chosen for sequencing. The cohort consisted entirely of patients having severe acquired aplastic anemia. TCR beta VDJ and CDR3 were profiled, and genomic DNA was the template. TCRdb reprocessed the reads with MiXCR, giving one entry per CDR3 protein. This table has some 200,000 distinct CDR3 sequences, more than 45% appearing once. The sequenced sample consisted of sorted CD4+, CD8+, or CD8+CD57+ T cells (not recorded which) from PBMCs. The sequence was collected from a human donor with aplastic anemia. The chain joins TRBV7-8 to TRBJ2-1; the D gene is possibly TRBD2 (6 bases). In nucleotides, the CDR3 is TGTGCCAGCAGCTTACGTCGGGGGAACTCCTACAATGAGCAGTTCTTC. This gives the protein CASSLRRGNSYNEQFF.